The following is a T cell receptor (beta chain) sequence with its context. Its antigen remains unidentified. This record comes from a study of response to subunit inactivated influenza vaccine. Study-level results: That few new T cells are recruited by each seasonal influenza vaccination was the authors' suggestion.

Per the germline V gene, CDR1 is LNHNV and CDR2 is YYDKDF (reference sequence). Trimming left V 0 bases short and J 3 bases short, with 18 bases between. This CDR3 is 17 amino acids long. A single record per CDR3 protein comes from TCRdb applying MiXCR to the RT-PCR reads. The sample shows about 170,000 distinct CDR3 sequences, about 10% of them seen only once. This receptor was identified in a man between 50 and 75 years old who received an inactivated influenza vaccine. The rearrangement links TRBV15 to TRBJ2-7, with D perhaps assigned TRBD1 or TRBD2 (5 bases each). Here the sequenced sample was CD8+ T cells sorted from PBMCs, taken roughly 24 months after vaccination. This CDR3 is CATSRDVDGGPYYEQYF. Written as DNA, the CDR3 is TGTGCCACCAGCAGAGACGTAGATGGGGGACCCTACTACGAGCAGTACTTC.